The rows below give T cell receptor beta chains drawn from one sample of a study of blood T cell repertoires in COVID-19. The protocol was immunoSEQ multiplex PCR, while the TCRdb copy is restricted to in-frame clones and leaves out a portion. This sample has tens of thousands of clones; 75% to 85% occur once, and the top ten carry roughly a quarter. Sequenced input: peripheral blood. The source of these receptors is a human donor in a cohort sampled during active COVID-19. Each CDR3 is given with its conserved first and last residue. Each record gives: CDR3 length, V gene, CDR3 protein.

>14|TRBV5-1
CASSQDSWGTEAFF
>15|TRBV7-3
CASSPRGGANYGYTF
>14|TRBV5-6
CASSFSGDHNEQFF
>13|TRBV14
CASSPTGYSEAFF
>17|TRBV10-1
CASTSTRERGGTDTQYF
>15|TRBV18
CASSPAGIRSYEQYF
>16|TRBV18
CASSPRQGTYNSPLHF
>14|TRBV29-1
CSVETGWGTGELFF
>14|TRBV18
CASSPGYGDTEAFF
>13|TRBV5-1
CASSLRQGGKLFF
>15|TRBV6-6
CASSRPGQGDSPLHF
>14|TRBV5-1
CASSLRESTGELFF
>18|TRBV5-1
CASLVGPPGASQNTEAFF
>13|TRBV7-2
CASNTAFTDTQYF
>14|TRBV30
CAWEDGGGSNEQFF
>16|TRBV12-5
CASGLDEGPNTGELFF
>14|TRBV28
CASSFSGWNTEAFF
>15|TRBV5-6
CASSLQIRGDDIQYF
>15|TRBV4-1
CASSQVRGEGQPQHF
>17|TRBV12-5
CASGLATGTGNTGELFF
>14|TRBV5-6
CASSLQASGNTIYF
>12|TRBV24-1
CATATGLSEQYF
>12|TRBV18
CASSLSTDTQYF
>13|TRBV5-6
CASSPGIRYEQYF
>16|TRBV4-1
CASSQDFRQVQETQYF
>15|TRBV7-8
CASSLNSDRTYGYTF
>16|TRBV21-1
CASPHSMTPGYTEAFF
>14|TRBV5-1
CASSLEQGETEAFF
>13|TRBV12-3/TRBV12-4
CASSFQEAYGYTF
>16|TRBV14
CASSPLAGGPQNIQYF
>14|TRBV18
CASSPSMNTGELFF
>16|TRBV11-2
CASSFRRLAGTGELFF
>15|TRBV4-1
CASSQWDRGYNEQFF
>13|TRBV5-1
CASTPGVNTEAFF
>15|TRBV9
CASSVGQGATDTQYF
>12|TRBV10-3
CAIGRNTGELFF
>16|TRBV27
CASSLNRGWGNQPQHF
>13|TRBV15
CATSVVPGDTQYF
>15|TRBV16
CASSRDRRNTGELFF
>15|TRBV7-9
CASSLRDTSTDTQYF
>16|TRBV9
CASSPFLGRGANVLTF
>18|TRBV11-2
CASSPRSGTAQGTDTQYF
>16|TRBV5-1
CASSLRTGGANTEAFF
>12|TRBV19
CASSLGNRGYTF
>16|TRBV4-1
CASSQGSPQSNYGYTF
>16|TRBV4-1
CASSHPSGTGGYEQYF
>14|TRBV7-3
CASSSGTANSPLHF
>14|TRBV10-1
CASSEKQVDSPLHF
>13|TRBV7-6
CASSSAPRETQYF
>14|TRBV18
CASSPGFRGQPQHF
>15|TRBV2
CASSEWASGQETQYF
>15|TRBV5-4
CASSLSGVQAGELFF
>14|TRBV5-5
CASSLAWAGAEAFF
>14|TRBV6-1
CASSDRGILYGYTF
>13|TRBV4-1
CASSPARWEKLFF
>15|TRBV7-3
CASSLLGQGDTEAFF
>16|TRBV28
CASSSPPGGANTEAFF